Following are 8 T cell receptor beta chains from one sample sequenced in a study of T-cell memory formation after mild COVID-19. TCRdb recomputed calls from the 5' RACE reads with MiXCR, one row per CDR3 protein. The table records about 470,000 distinct CDR3 sequences, 15% to 20% of them present only once. Sequencing used PBMCs or a T cell subset sorted from them (not recorded which). The origin of the receptors is an adult woman who had mild COVID-19 (a few samples of this study predate the infection). Cell type and time point are not known.

In its sample, this clonotype was seen a few times. The rearrangement uses TRBV5-1 and TRBJ2-1; the match to TRBD2 covers 10 bases. Per germline, CDR1 SGHRS and CDR2 YFSETQ. This CDR3 has 16 amino acids. Germline trimming cut 4 bases from V and 4 bases from J; bases unmatched to any gene: 8. CDR3 nucleotide sequence: TGCGCCAGCAGCCTGTTTTCTAGCGGGGGTTACAATGAGCAGTTCTTC. Its translation is CASSLFSSGGYNEQFF.

The chain recombines TRBV7-2 with TRBJ1-6, with 10 bases that match TRBD1. Germline CDR1 is SGHTA and CDR2 is FQGNSA. CDR3 length equals 19 residues. V shed 3 bases, J shed 2 bases, and the junction held 10 bases outside the gene matches. Here the CDR3 DNA reads TGTGCCAGCAGCTTCGAACCCCGGGACAGGGGCACCTATAATTCACCCCTCCACTTT. The encoded protein is CASSFEPRDRGTYNSPLHF.

The CDR3 nucleotides are TGCAGTGCTCGGGACACATCCACCTCCTACGAGCAGTACTTC. This gives the protein CSARDTSTSYEQYF. The V gene is TRBV20-1, the J gene TRBJ2-7; a weak D match, TRBD1 (6 bases). The germline V and J ends were trimmed by 5 bases and 0 bases, with 14 bases remaining between them. This CDR3 has 14 residues. In germline, CDR1 is DFQATT, CDR2 SNEGSKA (reference sequence).

The rearrangement links TRBV5-1 to TRBJ2-5; D not resolved. The germline V gene encodes CDR1 SGHRS and CDR2 YFSETQ. The CDR3 loop spans 14 amino acids. Trimming shortened V by 1 base and J by 5 bases, and 12 bases separated the two germline ends. CDR3 protein: CASSLFGLRETQYF. CDR3 nucleotides: TGCGCCAGCAGCTTGTTCGGCCTTCGGGAGACCCAGTACTTC.

This clonotype was recorded many times. The V and J genes are TRBV9 and TRBJ2-1, with no clear D. CDR3 size: 17 residues. Trimming stripped 4 bases from V and 5 bases from J, with 22 bases between. Germline V gives CDR1 SGDLS, CDR2 YYNGEE. The CDR3 reads CASSPLRDIRPNNEQFF. CDR3 sequence (DNA): TGTGCCAGCAGCCCGCTGCGCGACATCCGCCCCAACAATGAGCAGTTCTTC.

This clonotype has just a few counts. The chain uses TRBV7-9 and TRBJ1-1, with unresolved D. The CDR3 is 14 amino acids. The V gene lost 9 bases and the J gene lost 1 base, with 15 bases spanning the gap. Per the germline V gene, CDR1 is SEHNR and CDR2 is FQNEAQ (reference sequence). The CDR3 DNA reads as TGTGCCAGTGACGTGTATGAGGGGAACACTGAAGCTTTCTTT. Its translation is CASDVYEGNTEAFF.

This rearrangement joins TRBV27 to TRBJ1-2; 8 bases align to TRBD1. Unmatched junction bases numbered 8, after V lost 3 bases and J lost 8 bases. Per the germline V gene, CDR1 is MNHEY and CDR2 is SMNVEV (reference sequence). The CDR3 is 14 residues long. This chain's CDR3 is CASSLAGTGEGYTF. In DNA, the CDR3 is TGTGCCAGCAGTTTGGCTGGGACAGGAGAGGGCTACACCTTC.

This clonotype was seen more than once but under ten times. The genes are TRBV11-2 and TRBJ2-3, with 11 bases matching TRBD2. The CDR3 contains 16 residues. CDR1 SGHAT and CDR2 FQNNGV come from the germline V gene. J was trimmed by 5 bases and V by 5 bases; bases with no gene match: 9. For the CDR3, the DNA is TGTGCCAGCAGCCTTAGCGGGGGGGCCTACAGAGATACGCAGTATTTT. It specifies CASSLSGGAYRDTQYF.